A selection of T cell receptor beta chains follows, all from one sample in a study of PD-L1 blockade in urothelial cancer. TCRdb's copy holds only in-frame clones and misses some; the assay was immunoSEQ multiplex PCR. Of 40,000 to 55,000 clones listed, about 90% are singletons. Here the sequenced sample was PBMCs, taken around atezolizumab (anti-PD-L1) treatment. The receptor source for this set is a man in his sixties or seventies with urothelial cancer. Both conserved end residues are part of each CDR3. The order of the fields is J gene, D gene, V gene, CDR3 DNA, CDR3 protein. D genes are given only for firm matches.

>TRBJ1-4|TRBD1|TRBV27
TGTGCCAGCAGCTACACCGGGACAGGAAGGGAAAAACTGTTTTTT
CASSYTGTGREKLFF
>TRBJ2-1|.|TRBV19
TGTGCCAGTAGTATATCGGGGAGCTCCTACAATGAGCAGTTCTTC
CASSISGSSYNEQFF
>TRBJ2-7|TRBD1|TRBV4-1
TGCGCCAGCAGCTATCGACAGGGGGCAAGCTACGAGCAGTACTTC
CASSYRQGASYEQYF
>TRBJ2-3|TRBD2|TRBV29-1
TGCAGCGTTGCGCCTAGCGGGAGTCTCACAGATACGCAGTATTTT
CSVAPSGSLTDTQYF
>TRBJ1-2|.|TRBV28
TGTGCCAGCAGTCCGGCGACAGGACCCCCTTGGTATGGCTACACCTTC
CASSPATGPPWYGYTF
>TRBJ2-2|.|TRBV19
TGTGCCAGTAGTATAGCCCATAACACCGGGGAGCTGTTTTTT
CASSIAHNTGELFF
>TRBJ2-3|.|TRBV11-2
TGTGCCAGCAGCTTAAGCGCAACTAGCACAGATACGCAGTATTTT
CASSLSATSTDTQYF
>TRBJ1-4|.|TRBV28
TGTGCCAGCAATGGGCCCCTAAATGAAAAACTGTTTTTT
CASNGPLNEKLFF
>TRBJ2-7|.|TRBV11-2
TGTGCCAGCAGCTTAGCGGGAGTGGGGGAGCAGTACTTC
CASSLAGVGEQYF
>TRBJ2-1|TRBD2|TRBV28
TGTGCCAGCAGTTTGGGTGCGGCTAGCGGGTCCTACAATGAGCAGTTCTTC
CASSLGAASGSYNEQFF